This passage covers 29 T cell receptor beta chains from one sample sequenced in a study of T-cell memory formation after mild COVID-19. TCRdb re-called the 5' RACE reads through MiXCR, storing one row per CDR3 protein. Of almost 550,000 distinct CDR3 sequences in the sample, just over 20% were seen once. Sequenced input: PBMCs or a T cell subset sorted from them (not recorded which). Receptor source: an adult woman who had mild COVID-19 (a few samples of this study predate the infection). Cell type and time point are not known.

The chain couples TRBV20-1 to TRBJ1-2; no definite D call. V was pared by 2 bases and J by 7 bases, with 5 bases between. This CDR3 contains 10 residues. Germline CDR1 reads DFQATT; CDR2 reads SNEGSKA (reference sequence). Here the CDR3 reads CSARHGGYTF. The CDR3 coding sequence is TGCAGTGCTAGACATGGTGGCTACACCTTC.

This chain uses TRBV7-2 with TRBJ2-5; 7 nucleotides match TRBD2. Germline values: CDR1 SGHTA, CDR2 FQGNSA. V dropped 2 bases and J dropped 3; count of bases not matched to a gene: 6. The CDR3 is made up of 15 amino acids. CDR3 DNA: TGTGCCAGCAGCTTAAGGTCGGCGGGGGAAGAGACCCAGTACTTC. This encodes CASSLRSAGEETQYF.

This clonotype was recorded a few times. J is TRBJ2-1 and V is TRBV30, with 9 positions matching TRBD2. The CDR3 extends over 14 amino acids. CDR1 and CDR2 from the germline V gene are GTSNPN and SVGIG (reference sequence). J was trimmed by 3 bases and V by 5 bases; bases with no gene match: 5. CDR3 loop: CAWDSGSRYNEQFF. Written as DNA, the CDR3 is TGTGCCTGGGATAGCGGGAGTCGCTACAATGAGCAGTTCTTC.

This sequence joins TRBV11-2 and TRBJ1-2, with a possible D match to TRBD1 (6 bases). Per the germline V gene, CDR1 is SGHAT and CDR2 is FQNNGV. The CDR3 is 20 residues long. The V and J ends lost 4 bases and 2 bases respectively, with 29 bases between them. CDR3 amino acids: CASSSLRSTGIPRTNYGYTF. DNA for the CDR3: TGTGCCAGCAGCTCCCTGAGATCGACAGGCATCCCAAGGACCAACTATGGCTACACCTTC.

The gene calls are TRBV5-5 and TRBJ2-1; perhaps TRBD1 as D (6 bases). Deletions cut 6 bases from V and 0 bases from J, with 22 bases between. Per the germline V gene, CDR1 is SGHKS and CDR2 is YYEKEE (reference sequence). The CDR3 runs 18 residues. The CDR3 region is CASISTGATLSSYNEQFF. In DNA, the CDR3 is TGTGCCAGCATCTCGACAGGCGCTACCCTTAGCTCCTACAATGAGCAGTTCTTC.

V and J are TRBV4-3 and TRBJ2-2, with D possibly TRBD1 on 7 matching bases. The CDR3 runs to 16 residues. The ends were cut back, 2 bases at V and 4 bases at J, with 14 bases in the middle. Germline CDR1 and CDR2: LGHNA and YSLEER. The CDR3 region has the DNA TGCGCCAGCAGCCAACAGGAGGGACAGAGCACCGGGGAGCTGTTTTTT. Amino acid sequence: CASSQQEGQSTGELFF.

Only a few counts were recorded for this clonotype. This chain uses TRBV28 with TRBJ1-3; D unresolved. Germline V gives CDR1 MDHEN, CDR2 SYDVKM. V lost 6 bases, J lost 0 bases, and 3 bases lay in between. CDR3 length: 12 residues. CDR3 region: CASRNSGNTIYF. CDR3 nucleotides: TGTGCCAGCAGAAACTCTGGAAACACCATATATTTT.

This clonotype was seen at least ten times. The J gene is TRBJ2-1, the V gene TRBV6-4, with a possible D match to TRBD1 (6 bases). This CDR3 contains 13 residues. Germline values: CDR1 MRHNA, CDR2 SNTAGT. Trimming stripped 2 bases from V and 5 bases from J, with 7 bases between. The CDR3 DNA sequence: TGTGCCAGCAGTGACCGGGACAACAATGAGCAGTTCTTC. Its protein is CASSDRDNNEQFF.

This chain links TRBV2 with TRBJ1-1, with D hard to call. The CDR3 is 15 residues long. Per the germline V gene, CDR1 is SNHLY and CDR2 is FYNNEI. V shed 4 bases and J shed 4 bases, with 16 bases lying between them. The CDR3 spells CASSVLRDSGTEAFF. In DNA, the CDR3 is TGTGCCAGCAGTGTTTTAAGGGATAGCGGCACTGAAGCTTTCTTT.

This chain uses TRBV7-9 with TRBJ1-1; D not certain. Germline assignment: CDR1 SEHNR and CDR2 FQNEAQ (reference sequence). CDR3 length equals 12 residues. The V and J ends lost 6 bases and 3 bases respectively, with 8 bases between them. CDR3 coding DNA: TGTGCCAGCAGGGTGTGGGACACTGAAGCTTTCTTT. Translation: CASRVWDTEAFF.

The chain has TRBV20-1 and TRBJ2-1; D is possibly TRBD1 (5 bases). Trimming took off 5 bases at V and 7 bases at J, with 21 bases between the two ends. The CDR3 runs to 15 residues. Germline V CDR1 and CDR2: DFQATT, SNEGSKA (reference sequence). The DNA of the CDR3 is TGCAGTGCTCCTACCCTTCAGGGTTGGGCGAATGAGCAGTTCTTC. Translated: CSAPTLQGWANEQFF.

This clonotype was found a few times. The gene calls are TRBV18 and TRBJ2-1, with D perhaps TRBD1 or TRBD2 (6 bases each). The V end lost 2 bases, the J end lost 6 bases, and 14 bases lay between the germline ends. The CDR3 runs 15 residues. Germline V gives CDR1 KGHSH, CDR2 LQKENI. The CDR3 is CASSPRGAQGNEQFF. The CDR3 region has the DNA TGTGCCAGCTCACCAAGGGGGGCGCAGGGCAATGAGCAGTTCTTC.

This clonotype showed up just a few times. The gene calls are TRBV7-8 and TRBJ1-2; a weak D match, TRBD1 (5 bases). CDR3 length: 13 amino acids. Germline-derived CDR1 and CDR2 are SGHVS and FQNEAQ. V was trimmed by 5 bases and J by 3 bases, leaving 10 bases between them. DNA for the CDR3: TGTGCCAGCAGCCCAGACAGTCACTATGGCTACACCTTC. This translates into CASSPDSHYGYTF.

The chain employs TRBV18 and TRBJ2-7, with 9 bases lining up with TRBD1. V was clipped by 1 base and J by 4 bases; unmatched bases: 8. Germline V gene data show CDR1 as KGHSH and CDR2 as LQKENI. CDR3 size: 16 residues. CDR3 residues: CASSPRPGQGVYEQYF. CDR3 DNA sequence: TGTGCCAGCTCACCACGACCGGGACAGGGTGTGTACGAGCAGTACTTC.

A few counts support this clonotype. J is TRBJ2-1 and V is TRBV5-4; 7 bases line up with TRBD2. Trimming cost V 2 bases and J 8 bases; bases outside gene matches: 10. Germline values: CDR1 SGHNT, CDR2 YYREEE (reference sequence). The CDR3 covers 15 residues. CDR3 sequence (DNA): TGTGCCAGCAGCTTCCTTGGCGGGAGAGGAGATGAGCAGTTCTTC. Protein product: CASSFLGGRGDEQFF. Together with reference TRBV5-4 and TRBJ2-1, the CDR3 gives the full variable domain: ETGVTQSPTHLIKTRGQQVTLRCSSQSGHNTVSWYQQALGQGPQFIFQYYREEENGRGNFPPRFSGLQFPNYSSELNVNALELDDSALYLCASSFLGGRGDEQFFGPGTRLTVL.

The chain combines TRBV7-2 with TRBJ2-1; 7 bases fit TRBD2. The CDR3 sequence is 16 residues long. Trimming took 8 bases from V and 8 from J; bases not matched to a gene: 18. Germline V gene sequence: CDR1 SGHTA, CDR2 FQGNSA. CDR3 protein: CASGKALGGSNDEQFF. CDR3 DNA sequence: TGTGCCAGCGGCAAGGCCCTCGGCGGGAGTAACGATGAGCAGTTCTTC.

This clonotype was seen a handful of times. In DNA form, the CDR3 reads TGTGCCAGCAGGCCCCCACCGTCAGACTATGGCTACACCTTC. Protein sequence: CASRPPPSDYGYTF. The J gene is TRBJ1-2, the V gene TRBV7-9; D gene ambiguous. Between the trimmed V and J ends, which lost 6 bases and 3 bases, there was a span of 14 bases. There are 14 residues in the CDR3. CDR1 SEHNR and CDR2 FQNEAQ come from the germline V gene (reference sequence).

The rearrangement uses TRBV10-3 and TRBJ1-1; 9 nucleotides align to TRBD1. From germline, CDR1 is ENHRY and CDR2 SYGVKD. This CDR3 contains 15 residues. V lost 7 bases, J lost 4 bases, and 10 bases stayed unmatched. This CDR3 reads CAITPAADRGTEAFF. The CDR3 DNA follows: TGTGCCATCACCCCCGCGGCGGACAGGGGCACTGAAGCTTTCTTT.

This chain connects TRBV7-9 to TRBJ1-3; D is perhaps TRBD1 (6 bases). V was pared by 5 bases and J by 0 bases, with 17 bases between. This CDR3 spans 17 amino acids. Germline loops: CDR1 SEHNR, CDR2 FQNEAQ (reference sequence). The DNA of the CDR3 is TGTGCCAGCAGCCCACGGAGCGGACAGACCTCTGGAAACACCATATATTTT. It translates to CASSPRSGQTSGNTIYF.

This clonotype was observed a single time. The chain links TRBV5-8 to TRBJ2-7, with TRBD1 as a possible D gene (5 bases). The length of the CDR3 is 14 residues. Germline CDR1 reads SGHTS; CDR2 reads YDEGEE. The V end lost 1 base, the J end lost 6 bases, and 14 bases lay between the germline ends. The CDR3 coding sequence is TGTGCCAGCAGCTTGTTACATGGGGCGTCCGAGCAGTACTTC. Its translation: CASSLLHGASEQYF.

The CDR3, as DNA: TGTGCCAGTAGTATAGCAGAGACCGGGGAGCTGTTTTTT. Protein product: CASSIAETGELFF. The gene calls are TRBV19 and TRBJ2-2; D is uncertain. V was pared by 1 base and J by 5 bases, with 5 bases between. This CDR3 is built from 13 residues. Germline CDR1 and CDR2: LNHDA and SQIVND (reference sequence). Together with reference TRBV19 and TRBJ2-2, the CDR3 gives the full variable domain: DGGITQSPKYLFRKEGQNVTLSCEQNLNHDAMYWYRQDPGQGLRLIYYSQIVNDFQKGDIAEGYSVSREKKESFPLTVTSAQKNPTAFYLCASSIAETGELFFGEGSRLTVL.

This clonotype was seen just once. The chain employs TRBV4-1 and TRBJ1-1, with D uncertain. Looked up from germline, CDR1 is MGHRA and CDR2 is YSYEKL. The CDR3 runs 18 residues. Trimming cost V 2 bases and J 0 bases, with 19 bases left between them. The CDR3 DNA is TGCGCCAGCAGCCAACGAATCCCCCGGGGTGGGGTGAACACTGAAGCTTTCTTT. It is translated as CASSQRIPRGGVNTEAFF.

The genes are TRBV18 and TRBJ2-7, with D perhaps being TRBD1 or TRBD2 (5 bases each). This CDR3 contains 13 residues. Germline V CDR1 and CDR2: KGHSH, LQKENI. V lost 3 bases and J 3 bases, leaving 9 bases between the germline ends. The CDR3 loop is CASSPGVDYEQYF. DNA for the CDR3: TGTGCCAGCTCACCGGGGGTGGACTACGAGCAGTACTTC.

The chain carries TRBV12-3 or TRBV12-4 and TRBJ2-1, with no clear D. Trimming shortened V by 5 bases and J by 8 bases, and 13 bases separated the two germline ends. The CDR3 loop spans 13 amino acids. The CDR3 loop is CASSPSGGDEQFF. DNA of the CDR3: TGTGCCAGCAGTCCCAGTGGTGGGGATGAGCAGTTCTTC.

This clonotype showed up just a few times. The chain links TRBV12-3 or TRBV12-4 to TRBJ1-2; no definite D call. The CDR3 is made up of 13 amino acids. Trimming left V 6 bases short and J 3 bases short, with 11 bases between. CDR3 protein: CASSFTVDYGYTF. DNA of the CDR3: TGTGCCAGCAGCTTTACAGTAGACTATGGCTACACCTTC.

The V and J genes are TRBV9 and TRBJ2-3; D remains ambiguous. V was pared by 0 bases and J by 10 bases, with 15 bases between. The V gene's germline CDR1 is SGDLS and CDR2 YYNGEE. This CDR3 comprises 14 residues. The CDR3 region is CASSVEWVGYPQYF. CDR3 nucleotides: TGTGCCAGCAGCGTAGAATGGGTAGGGTACCCGCAGTATTTT.

V and J are TRBV5-1 and TRBJ2-7, with 9 bases aligning to TRBD2. The germline V gene has CDR1 SGHRS and CDR2 YFSETQ. This CDR3 is built from 16 residues. V lost 3 bases, J lost 2 bases, and 9 bases stayed unmatched. The DNA of the CDR3 is TGCGCCAGCAGCTGGGGGGAGCGGGAGGACACCTACGAGCAGTACTTC. Amino acid sequence: CASSWGEREDTYEQYF. Drawing the rest from reference TRBV5-1 and TRBJ2-7, the complete variable domain is KAGVTQTPRYLIKTRGQQVTLSCSPISGHRSVSWYQQTPGQGLQFLFEYFSETQRNKGNFPGRFSGRQFSNSRSEMNVSTLELGDSALYLCASSWGEREDTYEQYFGPGTRLTVT.

The CDR3 nucleotides read TGTGCCAGCAGGGAAAACTACAATGAGCAGTTCTTC. As protein: CASRENYNEQFF. The rearrangement joins TRBV6-1 to TRBJ2-1, with D unclear. The length of the CDR3 is 12 residues. Trimming shortened V by 6 bases and J by 3 bases, and 6 bases separated the two germline ends. The V gene's germline CDR1 is MNHNS and CDR2 SASEGT.

The genes are TRBV5-1 and TRBJ2-2; possibly TRBD2 for D (6 bases). The CDR3 length is 16 residues. Trimming cost V 2 bases and J 4 bases, with 15 bases left between them. The germline CDR1 and CDR2 sequences are SGHRS and YFSETQ. The CDR3 bases are TGCGCCAGCAGCTTAAGTGACGGGGGAGGCACCGGGGAGCTGTTTTTT. This translates into CASSLSDGGGTGELFF. The full variable domain, in which reference TRBV5-1 and TRBJ2-2 provide the parts outside the CDR3, is KAGVTQTPRYLIKTRGQQVTLSCSPISGHRSVSWYQQTPGQGLQFLFEYFSETQRNKGNFPGRFSGRQFSNSRSEMNVSTLELGDSALYLCASSLSDGGGTGELFFGEGSRLTVL.